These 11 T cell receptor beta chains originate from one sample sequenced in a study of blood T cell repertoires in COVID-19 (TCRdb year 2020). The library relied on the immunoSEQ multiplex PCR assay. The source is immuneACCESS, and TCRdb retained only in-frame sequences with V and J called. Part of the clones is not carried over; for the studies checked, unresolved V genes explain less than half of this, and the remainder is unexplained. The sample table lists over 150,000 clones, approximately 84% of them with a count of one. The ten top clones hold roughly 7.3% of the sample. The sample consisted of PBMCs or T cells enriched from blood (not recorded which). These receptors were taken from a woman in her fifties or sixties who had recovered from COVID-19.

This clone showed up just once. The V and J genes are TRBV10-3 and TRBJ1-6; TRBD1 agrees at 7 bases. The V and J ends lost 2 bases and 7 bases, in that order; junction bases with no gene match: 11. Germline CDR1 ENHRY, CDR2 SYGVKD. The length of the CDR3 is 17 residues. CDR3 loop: CAISEAEGPGQNSPLHF. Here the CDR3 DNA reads TGTGCCATCAGTGAGGCCGAGGGCCCGGGACAGAATTCACCCCTCCACTTT.

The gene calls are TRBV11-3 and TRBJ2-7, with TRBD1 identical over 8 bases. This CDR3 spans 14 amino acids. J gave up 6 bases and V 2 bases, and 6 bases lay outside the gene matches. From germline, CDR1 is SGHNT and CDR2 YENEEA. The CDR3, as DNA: TGTGCCAGCAGCTTACGCCAGGGGGCCATCGAGCAGTACTTC. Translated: CASSLRQGAIEQYF.

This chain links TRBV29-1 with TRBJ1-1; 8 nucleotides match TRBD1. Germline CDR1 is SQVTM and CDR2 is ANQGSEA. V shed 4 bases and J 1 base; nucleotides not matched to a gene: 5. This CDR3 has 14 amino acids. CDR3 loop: CSVGLGTGNTEAFF. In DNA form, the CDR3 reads TGCAGCGTTGGCCTAGGGACAGGGAACACTGAAGCTTTCTTT.

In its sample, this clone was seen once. CDR3 sequence (DNA): TGTGCCAGCAGCTTCGGACAGGCCACTGAAGCTTTCTTT. Its translation: CASSFGQATEAFF. V usage is TRBV11-2 and J usage is TRBJ1-1, with 7 bases matching TRBD1. The CDR3 extends over 13 amino acids. V was pared by 3 bases and J by 4 bases, with 2 bases of the junction left unmatched. Germline V gene lookup returns CDR1 SGHAT and CDR2 FQNNGV. The entire variable domain, with the rest obtained from reference TRBV11-2 and TRBJ1-1, is as follows: EAGVAQSPRYKIIEKRQSVAFWCNPISGHATLYWYQQILGQGPKLLIQFQNNGVVDDSQLPKDRFSAERLKGVDSTLKIQPAKLEDSAVYLCASSFGQATEAFFGQGTRLTVV.

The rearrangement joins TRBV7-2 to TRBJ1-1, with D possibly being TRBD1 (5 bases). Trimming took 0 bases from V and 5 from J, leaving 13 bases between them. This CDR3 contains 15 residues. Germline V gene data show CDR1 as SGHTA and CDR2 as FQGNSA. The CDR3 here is CASSLALAGRTEAFF. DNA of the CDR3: TGTGCCAGCAGCTTAGCGCTGGCAGGGCGGACTGAAGCTTTCTTT. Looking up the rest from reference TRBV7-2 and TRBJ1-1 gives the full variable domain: GAGVSQSPSNKVTEKGKDVELRCDPISGHTALYWYRQSLGQGLEFLIYFQGNSAPDKSGLPSDRFSAERTGGSVSTLTIQRTQQEDSAVYLCASSLALAGRTEAFFGQGTRLTVV.

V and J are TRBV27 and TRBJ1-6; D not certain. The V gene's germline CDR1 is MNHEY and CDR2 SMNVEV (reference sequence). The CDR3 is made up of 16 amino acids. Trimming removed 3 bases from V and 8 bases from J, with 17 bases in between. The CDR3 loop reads CASSFQAQYRDSPLHF. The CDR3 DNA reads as TGTGCCAGCAGTTTTCAGGCACAGTACCGTGATTCACCCCTCCACTTT.

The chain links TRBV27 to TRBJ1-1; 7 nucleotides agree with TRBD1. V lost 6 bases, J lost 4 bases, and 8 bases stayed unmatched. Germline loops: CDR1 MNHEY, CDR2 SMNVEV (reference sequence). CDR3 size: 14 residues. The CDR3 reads CASRQGGRGTEAFF. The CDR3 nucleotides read TGTGCCAGCAGGCAGGGGGGCCGGGGCACTGAAGCTTTCTTT.

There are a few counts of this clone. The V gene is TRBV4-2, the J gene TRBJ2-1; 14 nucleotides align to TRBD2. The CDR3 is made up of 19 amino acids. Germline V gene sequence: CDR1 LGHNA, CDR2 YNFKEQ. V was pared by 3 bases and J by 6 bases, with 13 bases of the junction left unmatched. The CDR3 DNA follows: TGTGCCAGCAGCCAGGGGTTTGCGGGACTAGCGGGAGTCTCCAATGAGCAGTTCTTC. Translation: CASSQGFAGLAGVSNEQFF.

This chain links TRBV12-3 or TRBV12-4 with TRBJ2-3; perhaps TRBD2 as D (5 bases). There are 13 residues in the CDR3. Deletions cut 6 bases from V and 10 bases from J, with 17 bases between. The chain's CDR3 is CASRPIGRRAQYF. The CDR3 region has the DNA TGTGCCAGCAGACCGATAGGGCGGCGGGCGCAGTATTTT.

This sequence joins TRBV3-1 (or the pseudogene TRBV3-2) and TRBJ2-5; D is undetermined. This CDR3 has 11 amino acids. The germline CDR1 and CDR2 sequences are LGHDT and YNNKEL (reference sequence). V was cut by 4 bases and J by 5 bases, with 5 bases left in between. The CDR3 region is CASSLRETQYF. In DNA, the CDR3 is TGTGCCAGCAGCCTCAGGGAGACCCAGTACTTC.

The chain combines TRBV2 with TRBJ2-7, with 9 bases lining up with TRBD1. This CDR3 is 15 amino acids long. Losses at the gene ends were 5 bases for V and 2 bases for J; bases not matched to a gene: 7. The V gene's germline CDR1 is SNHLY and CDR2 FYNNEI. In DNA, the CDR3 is TGTGCCAGCAGTCCGACCGGGACAGGGACCTACGAGCAGTACTTC. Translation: CASSPTGTGTYEQYF.